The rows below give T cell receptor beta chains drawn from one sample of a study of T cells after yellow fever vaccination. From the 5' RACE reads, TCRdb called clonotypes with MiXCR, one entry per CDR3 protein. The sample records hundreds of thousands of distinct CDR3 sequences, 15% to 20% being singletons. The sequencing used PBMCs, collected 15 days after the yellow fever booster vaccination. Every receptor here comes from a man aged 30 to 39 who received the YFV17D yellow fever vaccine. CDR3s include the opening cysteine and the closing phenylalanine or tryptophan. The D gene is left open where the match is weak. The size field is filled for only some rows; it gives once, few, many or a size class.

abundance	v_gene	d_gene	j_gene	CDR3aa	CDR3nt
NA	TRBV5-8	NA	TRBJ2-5	CASRSGSGNQETQYF	TGTGCCAGCAGATCGGGGTCCGGTAATCAAGAGACCCAGTACTTC
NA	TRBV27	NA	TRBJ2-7	CASSPHGASYEQYF	TGTGCCAGCAGCCCCCACGGCGCCTCCTACGAGCAGTACTTC
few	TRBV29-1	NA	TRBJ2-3	CSVGSGPTSTDTQYF	TGCAGCGTTGGAAGCGGGCCGACTAGCACAGATACGCAGTATTTT
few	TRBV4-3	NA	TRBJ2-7	CASSQDILYEQYF	TGCGCCAGCAGCCAGGACATCCTCTACGAGCAGTACTTC
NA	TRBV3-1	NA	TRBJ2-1	CASSSGTFTYNEQFF	TGTGCCAGCAGCTCGGGGACCTTTACCTACAATGAGCAGTTCTTC
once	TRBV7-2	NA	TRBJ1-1	CASSLAGTRDFF	TGTGCCAGCAGCTTAGCGGGGACAAGGGATTTCTTT
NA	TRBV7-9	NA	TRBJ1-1	CAGGAGGTEAFF	TGTGCCGGGGGAGCGGGCGGTACTGAAGCTTTCTTT
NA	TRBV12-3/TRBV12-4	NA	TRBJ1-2	CASSPGQMLNYGYTF	TGTGCCAGCAGTCCGGGACAAATGCTTAACTATGGCTACACCTTC
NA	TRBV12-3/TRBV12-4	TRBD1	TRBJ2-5	CASRIQGSETQYF	TGTGCCAGCAGAATACAGGGGTCAGAGACCCAGTACTTC
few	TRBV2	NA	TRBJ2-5	CASSDWTSNPRRETQYF	TGTGCCAGCAGTGATTGGACGTCCAACCCGAGACGGGAGACCCAGTACTTC
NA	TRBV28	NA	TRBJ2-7	CASREGRIYEQYF	TGTGCCAGCAGGGAAGGGCGAATCTACGAGCAGTACTTC
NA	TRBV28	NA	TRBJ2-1	CASSLTRANEQFF	TGTGCCAGCAGTTTGACTAGGGCCAATGAGCAGTTCTTC
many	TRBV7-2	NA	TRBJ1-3	CASSLYLGTSGNTIYF	TGTGCCAGCAGCTTATATCTGGGCACCTCTGGAAACACCATATATTTT
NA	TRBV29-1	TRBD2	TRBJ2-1	CSVEDQEREDGIF	TGCAGCGTTGAAGATCAAGAGCGGGAGGATGGCATCTTC
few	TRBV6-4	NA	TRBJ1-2	CASSEEGWTPKGGYTF	TGTGCCAGCAGTGAAGAGGGATGGACTCCGAAGGGGGGCTACACCTTC
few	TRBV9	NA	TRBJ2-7	CASSVEGSSSYEQYF	TGTGCCAGCAGCGTAGAAGGGTCGAGCTCCTACGAGCAGTACTTC
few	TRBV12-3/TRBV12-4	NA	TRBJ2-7	CASSFWARSSYEQYF	TGTGCCAGCAGTTTTTGGGCGCGGAGCTCCTACGAGCAGTACTTC
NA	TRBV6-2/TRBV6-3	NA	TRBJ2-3	CASSYSTNPFTPYF	TGTGCCAGCAGTTACTCCACGAATCCTTTTACTCCGTATTTT
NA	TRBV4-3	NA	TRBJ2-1	CASSQEGAANEQFF	TGCGCCAGCAGCCAAGAGGGGGCCGCGAATGAGCAGTTCTTC
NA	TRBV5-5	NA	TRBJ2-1	CASLQGGYNEQFF	TGTGCCAGCCTCCAGGGGGGCTACAATGAGCAGTTCTTC